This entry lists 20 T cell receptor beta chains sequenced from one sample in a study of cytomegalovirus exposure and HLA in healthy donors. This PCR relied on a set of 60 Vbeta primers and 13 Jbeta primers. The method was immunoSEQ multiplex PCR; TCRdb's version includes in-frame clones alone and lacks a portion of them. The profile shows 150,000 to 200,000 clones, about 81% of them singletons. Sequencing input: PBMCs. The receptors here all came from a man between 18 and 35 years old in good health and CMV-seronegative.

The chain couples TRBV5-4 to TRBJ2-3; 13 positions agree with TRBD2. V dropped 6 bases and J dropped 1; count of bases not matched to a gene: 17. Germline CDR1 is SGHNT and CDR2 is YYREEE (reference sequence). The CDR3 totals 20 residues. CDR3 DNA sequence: TGTGCCAGCACCTGGAGGCTTACTAGCGGGGGGGTAGAAGGCACAGATACGCAGTATTTT. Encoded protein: CASTWRLTSGGVEGTDTQYF.

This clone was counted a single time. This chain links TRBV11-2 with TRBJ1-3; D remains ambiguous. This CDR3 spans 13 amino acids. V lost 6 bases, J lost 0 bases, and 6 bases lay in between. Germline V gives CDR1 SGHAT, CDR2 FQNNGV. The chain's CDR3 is CASRLSSGNTIYF. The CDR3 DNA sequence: TGTGCCAGCAGACTTAGCTCTGGAAACACCATATATTTT.

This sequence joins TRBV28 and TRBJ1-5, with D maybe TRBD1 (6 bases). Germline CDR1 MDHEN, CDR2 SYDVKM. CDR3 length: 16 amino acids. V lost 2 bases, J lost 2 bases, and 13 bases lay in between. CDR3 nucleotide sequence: TGTGCCAGCAGTTTAGGGCACAGGGCGGGCAATCAGCCCCAGCATTTT. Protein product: CASSLGHRAGNQPQHF.

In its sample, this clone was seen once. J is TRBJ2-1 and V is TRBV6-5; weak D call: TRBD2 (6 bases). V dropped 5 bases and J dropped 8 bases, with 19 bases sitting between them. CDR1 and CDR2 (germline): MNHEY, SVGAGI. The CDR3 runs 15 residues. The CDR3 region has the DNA TGTGCCAGCAGTCGGTCCGGGAGCCAGAGGGATGAGCAGTTCTTC. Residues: CASSRSGSQRDEQFF.

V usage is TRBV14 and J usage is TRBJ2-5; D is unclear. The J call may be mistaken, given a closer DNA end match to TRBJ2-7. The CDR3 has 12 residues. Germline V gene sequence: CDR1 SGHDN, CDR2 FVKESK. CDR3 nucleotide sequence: TGTGCCAGCAGCCACTCCATCTACGAGCAGTACTTC. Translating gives CASSHSIYEQYF.

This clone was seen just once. The CDR3 DNA reads as TGTGCCAGTAGAGGGACAGGGGATAACTATGGCTACACCTTC. Encoded protein: CASRGTGDNYGYTF. The chain recombines TRBV19 with TRBJ1-2, with 10 bases aligning to TRBD1. This CDR3 has 14 amino acids. CDR1 and CDR2 (germline): LNHDA, SQIVND (reference sequence). V lost 6 bases to trimming and J lost 1 base; unmatched junction nucleotides: 2.

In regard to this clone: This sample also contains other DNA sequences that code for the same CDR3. The CDR3 region is CASSLDRGSYNEQFF. The CDR3 DNA follows: TGTGCCAGCAGCTTAGACCGCGGGTCCTACAATGAGCAGTTCTTC. V is TRBV11-3 and J is TRBJ2-1, with D perhaps matching TRBD2 (5 bases). Trimming shortened V by 0 bases and J by 1 base, and 7 bases separated the two germline ends. The CDR3 sequence is 15 residues long. The germline V gene has CDR1 SGHNT and CDR2 YENEEA.

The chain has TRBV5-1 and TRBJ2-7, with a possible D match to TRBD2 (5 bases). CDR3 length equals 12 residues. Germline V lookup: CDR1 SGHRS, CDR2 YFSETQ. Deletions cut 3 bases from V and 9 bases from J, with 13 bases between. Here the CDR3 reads CASSSQADRQYF. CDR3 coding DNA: TGCGCCAGCAGCTCACAAGCGGATCGGCAGTACTTC.

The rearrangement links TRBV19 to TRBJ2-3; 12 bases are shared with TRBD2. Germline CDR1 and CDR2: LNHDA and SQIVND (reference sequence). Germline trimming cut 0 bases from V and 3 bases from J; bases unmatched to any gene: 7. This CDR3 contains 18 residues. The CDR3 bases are TGTGCCAGTAGTATAGATCACGGACTAGCGGGACGTACAGATACGCAGTATTTT. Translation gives CASSIDHGLAGRTDTQYF. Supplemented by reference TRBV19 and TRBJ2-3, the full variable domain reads DGGITQSPKYLFRKEGQNVTLSCEQNLNHDAMYWYRQDPGQGLRLIYYSQIVNDFQKGDIAEGYSVSREKKESFPLTVTSAQKNPTAFYLCASSIDHGLAGRTDTQYFGPGTRLTVL.

The CDR3 here is CAWSVIVERSDTEAFF. In DNA form, the CDR3 reads TGTGCCTGGAGTGTAATTGTCGAGCGGAGCGACACTGAAGCTTTCTTT. The V call is TRBV30, the J call TRBJ1-1; D is unresolved. This CDR3 has 16 amino acids. The V gene's germline CDR1 is GTSNPN and CDR2 SVGIG (reference sequence). V gave up 0 bases and J gave up 3 bases, with 17 bases separating them.

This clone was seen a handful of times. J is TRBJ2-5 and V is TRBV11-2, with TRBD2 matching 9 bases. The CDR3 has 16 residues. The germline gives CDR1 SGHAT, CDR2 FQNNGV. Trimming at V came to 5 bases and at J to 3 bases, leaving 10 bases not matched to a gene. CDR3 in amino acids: CASSPSSGTQEETQYF. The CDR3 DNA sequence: TGTGCCAGCAGCCCCTCTAGCGGGACCCAGGAAGAGACCCAGTACTTC.

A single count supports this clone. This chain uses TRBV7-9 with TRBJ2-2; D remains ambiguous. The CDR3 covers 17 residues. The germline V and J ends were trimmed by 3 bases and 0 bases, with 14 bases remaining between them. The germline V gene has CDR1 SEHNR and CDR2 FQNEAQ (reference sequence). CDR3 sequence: CASSFSTSTTNTGELFF. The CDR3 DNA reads TGTGCCAGCAGCTTCTCCACTTCTACCACGAACACCGGGGAGCTGTTTTTT.

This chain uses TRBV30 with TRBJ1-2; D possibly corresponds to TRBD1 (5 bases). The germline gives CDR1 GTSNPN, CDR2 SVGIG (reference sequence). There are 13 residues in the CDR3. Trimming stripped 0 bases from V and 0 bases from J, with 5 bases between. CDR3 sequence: CAWSVTANYGYTF. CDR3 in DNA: TGTGCCTGGAGTGTGACAGCTAACTATGGCTACACCTTC.

CDR3 loop: CASSPNQGTLNSPLHF. The CDR3 DNA is TGTGCCAGCAGCCCCAACCAGGGGACCCTAAATTCACCCCTCCACTTT. The chain joins TRBV5-6 to TRBJ1-6, with D tentatively TRBD1 (6 bases). The CDR3 covers 16 residues. Trimming left V 4 bases short and J 7 bases short, with 18 bases between. Per germline, CDR1 SGHDT and CDR2 YYEEEE.

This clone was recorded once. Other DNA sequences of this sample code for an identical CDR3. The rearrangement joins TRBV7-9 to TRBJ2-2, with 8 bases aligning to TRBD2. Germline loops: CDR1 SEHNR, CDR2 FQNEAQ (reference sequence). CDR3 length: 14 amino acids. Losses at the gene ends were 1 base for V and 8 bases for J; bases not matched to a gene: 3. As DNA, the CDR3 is TGTGCCAGCAGCTTAGAAGCGGGGGCGGGGGAGCTGTTTTTT. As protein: CASSLEAGAGELFF. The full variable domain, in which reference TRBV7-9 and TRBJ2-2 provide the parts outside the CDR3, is DTGVSQNPRHKITKRGQNVTFRCDPISEHNRLYWYRQTLGQGPEFLTYFQNEAQLEKSRLLSDRFSAERPKGSFSTLEIQRTEQGDSAMYLCASSLEAGAGELFFGEGSRLTVL.

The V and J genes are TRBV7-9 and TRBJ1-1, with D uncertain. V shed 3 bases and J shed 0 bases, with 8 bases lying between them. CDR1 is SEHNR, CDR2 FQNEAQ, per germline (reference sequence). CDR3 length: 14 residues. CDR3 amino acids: CASSLGGLNTEAFF. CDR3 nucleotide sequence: TGTGCCAGCAGCTTGGGTGGGCTGAACACTGAAGCTTTCTTT.

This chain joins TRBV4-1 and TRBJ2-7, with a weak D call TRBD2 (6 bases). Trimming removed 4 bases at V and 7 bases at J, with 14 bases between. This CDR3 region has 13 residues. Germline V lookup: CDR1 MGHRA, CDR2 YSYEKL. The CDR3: CASSPGDLREQYF. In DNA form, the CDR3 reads TGCGCCAGCAGCCCGGGGGATTTGAGGGAGCAGTACTTC.

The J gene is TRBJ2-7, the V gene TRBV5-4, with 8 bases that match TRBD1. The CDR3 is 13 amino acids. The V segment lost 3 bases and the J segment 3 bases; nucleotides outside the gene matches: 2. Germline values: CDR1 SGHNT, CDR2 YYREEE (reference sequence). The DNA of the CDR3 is TGTGCCAGCAGCTGGGACAGGAACTACGAGCAGTACTTC. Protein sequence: CASSWDRNYEQYF.

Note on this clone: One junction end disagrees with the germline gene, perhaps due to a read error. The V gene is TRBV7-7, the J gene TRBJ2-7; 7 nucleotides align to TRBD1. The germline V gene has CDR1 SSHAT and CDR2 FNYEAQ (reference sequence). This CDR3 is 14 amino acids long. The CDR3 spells CASSPDRNSYEQYF. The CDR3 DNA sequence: TGTGCTAGCAGCCCGGACAGGAACTCCTACGAGCAGTACTTC.

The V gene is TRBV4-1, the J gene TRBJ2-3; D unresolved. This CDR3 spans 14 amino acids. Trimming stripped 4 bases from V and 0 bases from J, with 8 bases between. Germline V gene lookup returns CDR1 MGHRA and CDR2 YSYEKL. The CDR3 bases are TGCGCCAGCAGCCCTCTAAGTAGCACAGATACGCAGTATTTT. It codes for CASSPLSSTDTQYF.